This passage covers 32 T cell receptor beta chains from one sample sequenced in a study of cytomegalovirus exposure and HLA in healthy donors. PCR used 60 Vbeta primers and 13 Jbeta primers. Clones were sequenced by immunoSEQ multiplex PCR, and TCRdb holds only the in-frame ones, with some missing. The sample table sets out 150,000 to 200,000 clones. The sample consisted of PBMCs. The receptors here all came from a woman between 18 and 29 years old in good health and CMV-seropositive.

V usage is TRBV7-8 and J usage is TRBJ2-7, with D perhaps TRBD2 (6 bases). The CDR3 extends over 18 amino acids. Germline V gene data show CDR1 as SGHVS and CDR2 as FQNEAQ. The V end lost 5 bases, the J end lost 9 bases, and 32 bases lay between the germline ends. The CDR3 nucleotides are TGTGCCAGCAGCACCGACTCGGCCCTGACTAGTGAACCTATCGGGCAGTACTTC. It encodes CASSTDSALTSEPIGQYF.

This chain uses TRBV7-9 with TRBJ1-6; 9 nucleotides match TRBD1. The V gene end was trimmed by 2 bases and the J gene end by 10 bases; junction bases not matched to a gene: 6. The germline V gene has CDR1 SEHNR and CDR2 FQNEAQ (reference sequence). The CDR3 is 15 residues long. CDR3 DNA sequence: TGTGCCAGCAGCTTAAAGGGACAGGGAGGATCACCCCTCCACTTT. Protein: CASSLKGQGGSPLHF.

The chain has TRBV19 and TRBJ2-5, with D maybe TRBD1 (6 bases). Deletions cut 5 bases from V and 0 bases from J, with 13 bases between. The CDR3 has 15 residues. Germline CDR1 LNHDA, CDR2 SQIVND (reference sequence). The chain's CDR3 is CASSQGYSNQETQYF. The CDR3 coding sequence is TGTGCCAGTAGTCAGGGGTACAGTAACCAAGAGACCCAGTACTTC.

CDR3 protein: CASSLITEGDNYGYTF. The CDR3, as DNA: TGTGCCAGCAGCTTGATAACCGAGGGGGATAACTATGGCTACACCTTC. This rearrangement joins TRBV5-6 to TRBJ1-2; a possible D gene is TRBD1 (6 bases). V dropped 1 base and J dropped 1 base, with 14 bases sitting between them. Per germline, CDR1 SGHDT and CDR2 YYEEEE. The CDR3 totals 16 residues.

The J gene is TRBJ2-7, the V gene TRBV19; D possibly corresponds to TRBD1 (5 bases). This CDR3 comprises 13 residues. The germline CDR1 and CDR2 sequences are LNHDA and SQIVND (reference sequence). V was cut by 6 bases and J by 3 bases, with 12 bases left in between. CDR3 bases: TGTGCCAGTAGCTTTAGGCAGGGCTACGAGCAGTACTTC. Its protein product is CASSFRQGYEQYF.

This chain connects TRBV4-2 to TRBJ2-7, with D uncertain. The germline V and J ends were trimmed by 4 bases and 2 bases, with 12 bases remaining between them. CDR1 is LGHNA, CDR2 YNFKEQ, per germline. This CDR3 spans 14 amino acids. The CDR3, as DNA: TGTGCCAGCAGCCTCCTCAGCGCCGCCTACGAGCAGTACTTC. It is translated as CASSLLSAAYEQYF.

This rearrangement joins TRBV5-1 to TRBJ2-3, with D possibly TRBD1 on 6 matching bases. The ends were cut back, 3 bases at V and 2 bases at J, with 13 bases in the middle. The CDR3 loop spans 15 amino acids. Germline values: CDR1 SGHRS, CDR2 YFSETQ. For the CDR3, the DNA is TGCGCCAGCAGCTCCGTTGGGGGCTACACAGATACGCAGTATTTT. Its translation: CASSSVGGYTDTQYF.

The chain carries TRBV12-5 and TRBJ2-3, with TRBD1 matching 8 bases. V was pared by 4 bases and J by 0 bases, with 6 bases of the junction left unmatched. The CDR3 loop spans 16 amino acids. Looked up from germline, CDR1 is LGHNT and CDR2 is FRNRAP. Here the CDR3 DNA reads TGTGCTAGTGGTTCACGGACAGGGATGAGCACAGATACGCAGTATTTT. This encodes CASGSRTGMSTDTQYF. Variable domain in full (rest from reference TRBV12-5 and TRBJ2-3): DARVTQTPRHKVTEMGQEVTMRCQPILGHNTVFWYRQTMMQGLELLAYFRNRAPLDDSGMPKDRFSAEMPDATLATLKIQPSEPRDSAVYFCASGSRTGMSTDTQYFGPGTRLTVL.

This chain uses TRBV7-8 with TRBJ2-5; 7 bases match TRBD2. After removal of 5 bases from V and 2 bases from J, the junction contained 11 bases not matched to a gene. Germline CDR1 reads SGHVS; CDR2 reads FQNEAQ. The CDR3 is made up of 16 amino acids. The DNA of the CDR3 is TGTGCCAGCAGCGCCAGAGGGGCGGGGGTTCAAGAGACCCAGTACTTC. It yields the protein CASSARGAGVQETQYF.

The chain recombines TRBV19 with TRBJ2-7, with unresolved D. Germline CDR1 is LNHDA and CDR2 is SQIVND (reference sequence). This CDR3 is built from 13 residues. Trimming cost V 8 bases and J 2 bases, with 13 bases left between them. The CDR3 DNA sequence: TGTGCCAGTGGGCTTAGTTGGACCTACGAGCAGTACTTC. Translating it yields CASGLSWTYEQYF. The variable domain in full, completed from reference TRBV19 and TRBJ2-7, reads DGGITQSPKYLFRKEGQNVTLSCEQNLNHDAMYWYRQDPGQGLRLIYYSQIVNDFQKGDIAEGYSVSREKKESFPLTVTSAQKNPTAFYLCASGLSWTYEQYFGPGTRLTVT.

The chain links TRBV30 to TRBJ1-6, with 7 bases matching TRBD1. CDR1 and CDR2 from the germline V gene are GTSNPN and SVGIG (reference sequence). V was pared by 5 bases and J by 6 bases, with 7 bases of the junction left unmatched. The CDR3 extends over 14 amino acids. Written as DNA, the CDR3 is TGTGCCTGGGATGGGAGACAGGGTAATTCACCCCTCCACTTT. It specifies CAWDGRQGNSPLHF.

The rearrangement uses TRBV5-1 and TRBJ2-3; 7 nucleotides align to TRBD2. The trim removed 7 bases at V and 2 bases at J, leaving 10 bases unmatched. In germline, CDR1 is SGHRS, CDR2 YFSETQ. CDR3 length equals 15 residues. CDR3 protein: CASSYLADLTDTQYF. As DNA, the CDR3 is TGCGCCAGCTCTTACCTAGCGGACCTCACAGATACGCAGTATTTT.

The chain combines TRBV6-5 with TRBJ1-2; 9 positions agree with TRBD1. Unmatched junction bases numbered 11, after V lost 5 bases and J lost 7 bases. The CDR3 is 15 residues long. Germline CDR1 MNHEY, CDR2 SVGAGI. This CDR3 is CASSQPPGQGFGYTF. The CDR3 coding sequence is TGTGCCAGCAGTCAGCCACCGGGACAGGGTTTTGGCTACACCTTC.

The chain has TRBV6-5 and TRBJ2-5; D is possibly TRBD2 (6 bases). The J call may be incorrect, as the DNA end agrees better with TRBJ2-7. The CDR3 is 15 amino acids. The germline gives CDR1 MNHEY, CDR2 SVGAGI. The CDR3 spells CASSKSRSGGYEQYF. In nucleotides, the CDR3 is TGTGCCAGCAGTAAGTCGCGTAGCGGAGGCTACGAGCAGTACTTC.

The V call is TRBV19, the J call TRBJ1-1, with 10 bases that match TRBD1. J lost 4 bases, V lost 1 base, and 3 bases had no gene match. Germline assignment: CDR1 LNHDA and CDR2 SQIVND (reference sequence). The CDR3 length is 15 residues. The CDR3 DNA is TGTGCCAGTAGTATAGGAGACAGGGGGCGCACTGAAGCTTTCTTT. Its protein product is CASSIGDRGRTEAFF.

About this clone: The sample carries other DNA sequences with the same CDR3. The V gene is TRBV5-4, the J gene TRBJ2-7; TRBD2 matches 7 bases. The germline V gene has CDR1 SGHNT and CDR2 YYREEE (reference sequence). The CDR3 extends over 15 amino acids. The junction had 8 bases not matched to a gene; V was cut back by 1 base and J by 4 bases. The CDR3 loop reads CASSLRAGAGYEQYF. As DNA, the CDR3 is TGTGCCAGCAGCTTGAGGGCGGGAGCTGGATACGAGCAGTACTTC.

The rearrangement links TRBV15 to TRBJ2-5, with D unclear. The J call may be mistaken, given a closer DNA end match to TRBJ2-7. The CDR3 contains 13 residues. Germline assignment: CDR1 LNHNV and CDR2 YYDKDF (reference sequence). In DNA, the CDR3 is TGTGCCACCAGCAGAGGTTACAGTTACGAGCAGTACTTC. Protein product: CATSRGYSYEQYF.

CDR3 DNA: TGCGCCAGCAGCTTCACAGCGACAGGGGGCAGGTACGAGCAGTACTTC. It translates to CASSFTATGGRYEQYF. The chain joins TRBV5-1 to TRBJ2-7; 10 bases agree with TRBD1. J gave up 4 bases and V 2 bases, and 9 bases lay outside the gene matches. CDR3 length: 16 residues. The germline V gene has CDR1 SGHRS and CDR2 YFSETQ.

The V call is TRBV10-3, the J call TRBJ2-2; 9 nucleotides agree with TRBD1. Germline-derived CDR1 and CDR2 are ENHRY and SYGVKD. With 6 bases clipped from V and 0 bases from J, the junction kept 2 bases outside the gene matches. This CDR3 comprises 15 residues. This CDR3 is CAISTGGPNTGELFF. CDR3 sequence (DNA): TGTGCCATCAGCACAGGGGGCCCGAACACCGGGGAGCTGTTTTTT.

The V call is TRBV4-1, the J call TRBJ1-2; TRBD1 aligns across 7 bases. This CDR3 is 15 amino acids long. The junction had 11 bases not matched to a gene; V was cut back by 4 bases and J by 6 bases. Per germline, CDR1 MGHRA and CDR2 YSYEKL. CDR3 sequence (DNA): TGCGCCAGCAGCCCAAGGCTAGGCAGGGGGGATGGCTACACCTTC. Translating it yields CASSPRLGRGDGYTF.

As for this clone: The junction and the germline gene differ at one end; a read error may be behind it. The rearrangement joins TRBV7-9 to TRBJ1-1; no definite D call. CDR1 SEHNR and CDR2 FQNEAQ come from the germline V gene (reference sequence). The length of the CDR3 is 13 residues. CDR3 sequence (DNA): TGTGCCAGCAGCTTAGTCGGGAACACTGAAGCTTCCTTT. Translated, it gives CASSLVGNTEASF.

This rearrangement joins TRBV7-8 to TRBJ2-1; tentative D call: TRBD2 (7 bases). Trimming shortened V by 2 bases and J by 7 bases, and 27 bases separated the two germline ends. The CDR3 covers 19 residues. The germline CDR1 and CDR2 sequences are SGHVS and FQNEAQ. The CDR3 here is CASSLREGGGRGTQNEQFF. CDR3 nucleotide sequence: TGTGCCAGCAGCTTAAGGGAGGGCGGGGGCAGGGGTACACAGAATGAGCAGTTCTTC.

This chain connects TRBV7-6 to TRBJ2-7, with a tentative D call TRBD1 (5 bases). With 6 bases removed from V and 4 bases from J, the gap between germline ends came to 19 bases. This CDR3 is 15 amino acids long. CDR1 is SGHVS, CDR2 FNYEAQ, per germline. The CDR3 reads CASSHSQDTTYEQYF. CDR3 nucleotides: TGTGCCAGCAGTCATAGTCAGGACACCACATACGAGCAGTACTTC.

The chain carries TRBV30 and TRBJ2-7, with TRBD2 matching 9 bases. This CDR3 region has 14 residues. Germline loops: CDR1 GTSNPN, CDR2 SVGIG (reference sequence). The ends lost 5 bases at V and 3 bases at J; junction bases unmatched: 8. CDR3 nucleotides: TGTGCCTGGGGACCGGGAGCGGGAGGCTACGAGCAGTACTTC. Amino acid sequence: CAWGPGAGGYEQYF.

The chain uses TRBV7-8 and TRBJ1-3; 7 positions match TRBD1. The length of the CDR3 is 16 residues. J was trimmed by 5 bases and V by 5 bases; bases with no gene match: 12. CDR1 and CDR2 (germline): SGHVS, FQNEAQ. The CDR3 loop is CASSGTSGTVRNTIYF. In nucleotides, the CDR3 is TGTGCCAGCAGCGGAACCTCCGGGACAGTTCGAAACACCATATATTTT.

The chain uses TRBV6-6 and TRBJ1-1; D may be TRBD1 (6 bases). V gave up 8 bases and J gave up 5 bases, with 12 bases separating them. CDR3 length: 12 amino acids. Germline CDR1 MNHNY, CDR2 SVGAGI (reference sequence). The CDR3 DNA sequence: TGTGCCAGCTGGGGGCTCGAAACTGAAGCTTTCTTT. Translated, it gives CASWGLETEAFF.

The chain uses TRBV6-5 and TRBJ2-2, with TRBD1 identical over 11 bases. V dropped 6 bases and J dropped 5; count of bases not matched to a gene: 5. The CDR3 is 15 residues long. Germline CDR1 is MNHEY and CDR2 is SVGAGI. This CDR3 is CASSPGTGGTGELFF. As DNA, the CDR3 is TGTGCCAGCAGCCCCGGGACAGGGGGAACCGGGGAGCTGTTTTTT.

This chain joins TRBV13 and TRBJ2-2; D is ambiguous. The CDR3 spans 15 residues. V was trimmed by 5 bases and J by 4 bases, leaving 14 bases between them. Looked up from germline, CDR1 is PRHDT and CDR2 is FYEKMQ (reference sequence). The CDR3 loop reads CASSPFLSRTGELFF. CDR3 coding DNA: TGTGCCAGCAGCCCCTTTCTGTCCCGCACCGGGGAGCTGTTTTTT.

This chain connects TRBV11-3 to TRBJ2-3; 7 nucleotides line up with TRBD1. The CDR3 extends over 14 amino acids. Looked up from germline, CDR1 is SGHNT and CDR2 is YENEEA. Trimming took 8 bases from V and 1 from J; bases not matched to a gene: 6. DNA of the CDR3: TGTGCCAGCTTTCGGACAGGCGGCACAGATACGCAGTATTTT. Translated: CASFRTGGTDTQYF. Together with reference TRBV11-3 and TRBJ2-3, the CDR3 gives the full variable domain: EAGVVQSPRYKIIEKKQPVAFWCNPISGHNTLYWYLQNLGQGPELLIRYENEEAVDDSQLPKDRFSAERLKGVDSTLKIQPAELGDSAVYLCASFRTGGTDTQYFGPGTRLTVL.

The chain couples TRBV2 to TRBJ2-5; no clear D gene. The germline V gene encodes CDR1 SNHLY and CDR2 FYNNEI. V lost 4 bases, J lost 13 bases, and 10 bases lay in between. The CDR3 is 10 residues long. This CDR3 is CASSGQIPYF. DNA for the CDR3: TGTGCCAGCAGTGGCCAGATCCCGTACTTC.

The V and J genes are TRBV6-1 and TRBJ1-1; 8 nucleotides match TRBD1. This CDR3 has 13 amino acids. In germline, CDR1 is MNHNS, CDR2 SASEGT. V lost 10 bases, J lost 1 base, and 5 bases stayed unmatched. DNA for the CDR3: TGTGCCACCAAGGACAGGGAGAACACTGAAGCTTTCTTT. Amino acid sequence: CATKDRENTEAFF.

This sequence joins TRBV13 and TRBJ2-7, with 7 bases that match TRBD2. Unmatched junction bases numbered 6, after V lost 7 bases and J lost 0 bases. Germline lookup yields CDR1 PRHDT and CDR2 FYEKMQ (reference sequence). The CDR3 covers 14 residues. The CDR3 region is CASTLGRGSYEQYF. The DNA of the CDR3 is TGTGCCAGCACCCTGGGGAGGGGCTCCTACGAGCAGTACTTC.